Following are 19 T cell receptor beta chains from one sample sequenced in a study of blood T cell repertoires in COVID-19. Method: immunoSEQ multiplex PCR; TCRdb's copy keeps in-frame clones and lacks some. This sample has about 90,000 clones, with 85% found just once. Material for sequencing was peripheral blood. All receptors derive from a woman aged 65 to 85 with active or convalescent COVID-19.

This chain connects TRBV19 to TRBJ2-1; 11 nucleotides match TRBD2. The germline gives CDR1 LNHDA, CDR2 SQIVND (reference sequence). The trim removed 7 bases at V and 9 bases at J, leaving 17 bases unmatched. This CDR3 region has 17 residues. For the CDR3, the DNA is TGTGCCAGTATCCGGCTGATGACTAGCGGGGCCCAACTTGAGCAGTTCTTC. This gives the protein CASIRLMTSGAQLEQFF.

CDR3 coding DNA: TGTGCCATCAGTGCGCTCCCGCCCGGGACAGCTAATTCACCCCTCCACTTT. Residues: CAISALPPGTANSPLHF. This chain uses TRBV10-3 with TRBJ1-6; 7 nucleotides line up with TRBD1. The CDR3 loop spans 17 amino acids. Germline CDR1 and CDR2: ENHRY and SYGVKD. The junction had 12 bases not matched to a gene; V was cut back by 4 bases and J by 6 bases.

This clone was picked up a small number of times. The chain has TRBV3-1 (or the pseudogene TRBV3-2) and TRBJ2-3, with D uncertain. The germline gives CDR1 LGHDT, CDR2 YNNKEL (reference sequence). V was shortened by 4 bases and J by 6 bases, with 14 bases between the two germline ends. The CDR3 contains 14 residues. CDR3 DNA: TGTGCCAGCAGCCCCGAGCAAGTATCCGATACGCAGTATTTT. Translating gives CASSPEQVSDTQYF.

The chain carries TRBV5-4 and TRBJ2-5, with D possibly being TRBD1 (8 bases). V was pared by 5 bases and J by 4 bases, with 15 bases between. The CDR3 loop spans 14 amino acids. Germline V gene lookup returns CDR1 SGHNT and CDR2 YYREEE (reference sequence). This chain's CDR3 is CASSSTGGGETQYF. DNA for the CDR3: TGTGCCAGCAGTTCAACAGGGGGGGGAGAGACCCAGTACTTC.

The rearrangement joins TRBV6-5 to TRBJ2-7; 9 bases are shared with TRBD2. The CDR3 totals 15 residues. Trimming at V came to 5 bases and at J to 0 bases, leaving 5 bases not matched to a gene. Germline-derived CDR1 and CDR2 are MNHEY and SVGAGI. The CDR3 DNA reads TGTGCCAGCAGTCCTCAGCGGGGGGCCTCCTACGAGCAGTACTTC. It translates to CASSPQRGASYEQYF.

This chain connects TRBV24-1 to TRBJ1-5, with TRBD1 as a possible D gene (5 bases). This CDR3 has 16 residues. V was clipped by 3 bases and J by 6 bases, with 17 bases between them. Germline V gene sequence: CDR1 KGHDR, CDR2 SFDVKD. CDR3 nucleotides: TGTGCCACCAGTGATCCCGGGCCTCCCGGGGGTCAGCCCCAGCATTTT. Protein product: CATSDPGPPGGQPQHF.

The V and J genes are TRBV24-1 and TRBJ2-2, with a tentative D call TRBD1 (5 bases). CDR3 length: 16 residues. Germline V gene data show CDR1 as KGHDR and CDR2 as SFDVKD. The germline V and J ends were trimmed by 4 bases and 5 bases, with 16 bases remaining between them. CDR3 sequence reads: CATSDPGRGSTGELFF. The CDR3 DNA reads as TGTGCCACCAGTGACCCAGGAAGGGGAAGTACCGGGGAGCTGTTTTTT.

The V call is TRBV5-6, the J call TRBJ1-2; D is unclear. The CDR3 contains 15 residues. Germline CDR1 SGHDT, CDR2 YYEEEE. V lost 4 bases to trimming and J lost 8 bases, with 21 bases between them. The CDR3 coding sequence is TGTGCCAGCAGCCCGGGCCTGACGGGAACTCTGGGCTACACCTTC. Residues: CASSPGLTGTLGYTF. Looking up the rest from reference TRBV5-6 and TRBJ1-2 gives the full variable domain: DAGVTQSPTHLIKTRGQQVTLRCSPKSGHDTVSWYQQALGQGPQFIFQYYEEEERQRGNFPDRFSGHQFPNYSSELNVNALLLGDSALYLCASSPGLTGTLGYTFGSGTRLTVV.

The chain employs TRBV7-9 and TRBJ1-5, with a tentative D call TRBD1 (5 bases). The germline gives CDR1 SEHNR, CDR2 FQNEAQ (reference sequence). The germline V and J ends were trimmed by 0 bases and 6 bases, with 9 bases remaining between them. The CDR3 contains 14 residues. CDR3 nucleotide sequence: TGTGCCAGCAGCTTAGCGGGGGGGGGTCAGCCCCAGCATTTT. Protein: CASSLAGGGQPQHF.

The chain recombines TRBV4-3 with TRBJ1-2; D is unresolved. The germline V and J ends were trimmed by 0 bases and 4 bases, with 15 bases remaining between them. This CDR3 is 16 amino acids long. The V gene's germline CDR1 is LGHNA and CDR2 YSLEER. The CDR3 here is CASSQDRGGAGYGYTF. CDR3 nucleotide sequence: TGCGCCAGCAGCCAAGACCGAGGTGGCGCGGGCTATGGCTACACCTTC.

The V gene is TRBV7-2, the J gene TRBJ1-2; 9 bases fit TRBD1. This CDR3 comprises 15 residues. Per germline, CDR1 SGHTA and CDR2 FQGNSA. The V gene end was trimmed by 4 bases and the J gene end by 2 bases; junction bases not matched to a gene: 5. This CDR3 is CASSSGQGENYGYTF. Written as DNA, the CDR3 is TGTGCCAGCAGCTCGGGACAGGGAGAAAACTATGGCTACACCTTC.

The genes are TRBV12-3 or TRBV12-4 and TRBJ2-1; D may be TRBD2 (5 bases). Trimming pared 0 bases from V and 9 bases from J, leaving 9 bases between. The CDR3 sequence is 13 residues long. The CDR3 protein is CASSLAEGGEQFF. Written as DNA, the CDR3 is TGTGCCAGCAGTTTAGCTGAGGGCGGTGAGCAGTTCTTC.

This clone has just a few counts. The CDR3: CASSQFAGGTEAFF. In DNA, the CDR3 is TGTGCCAGCAGCCAATTTGCGGGAGGTACTGAAGCTTTCTTT. V and J are TRBV3-1 (or the pseudogene TRBV3-2) and TRBJ1-1, with unresolved D. The CDR3 runs 14 residues. Germline CDR1 LGHDT, CDR2 YNNKEL (reference sequence). Trimming removed 2 bases at V and 5 bases at J, with 12 bases between.

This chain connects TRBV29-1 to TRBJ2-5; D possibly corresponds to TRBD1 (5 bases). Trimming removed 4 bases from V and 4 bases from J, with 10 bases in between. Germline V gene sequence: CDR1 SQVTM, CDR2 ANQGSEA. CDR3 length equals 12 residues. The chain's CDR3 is CSVVSQGETQYF. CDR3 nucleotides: TGCAGCGTTGTATCGCAGGGAGAGACCCAGTACTTC.

The CDR3 sequence: CASSPQRGSYYEQYF. The DNA of the CDR3 is TGTGCCAGCAGCCCCCAGCGCGGATCCTACTACGAGCAGTACTTC. V is TRBV28 and J is TRBJ2-7; D is ambiguous. The germline gives CDR1 MDHEN, CDR2 SYDVKM. V lost 6 bases and J lost 3, with 18 bases in between. The CDR3 runs 15 residues.

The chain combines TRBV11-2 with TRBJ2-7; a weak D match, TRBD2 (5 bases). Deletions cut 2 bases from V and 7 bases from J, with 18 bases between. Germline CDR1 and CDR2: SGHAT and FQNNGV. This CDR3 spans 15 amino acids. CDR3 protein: CASSLIRGSFKEQYF. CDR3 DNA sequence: TGTGCCAGCAGCTTAATCCGAGGGTCTTTTAAGGAGCAGTACTTC.

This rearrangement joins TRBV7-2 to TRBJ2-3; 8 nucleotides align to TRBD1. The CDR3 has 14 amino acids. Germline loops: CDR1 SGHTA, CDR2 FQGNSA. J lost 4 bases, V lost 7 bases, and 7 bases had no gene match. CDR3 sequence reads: CASTRRQGSDTQYF. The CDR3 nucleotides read TGTGCCAGCACTAGGAGACAGGGGTCAGATACGCAGTATTTT.

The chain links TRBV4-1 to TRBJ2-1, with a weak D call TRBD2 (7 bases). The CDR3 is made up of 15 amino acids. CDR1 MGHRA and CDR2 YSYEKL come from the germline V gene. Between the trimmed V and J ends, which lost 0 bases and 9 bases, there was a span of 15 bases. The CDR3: CASSQDRGSGGEQFF. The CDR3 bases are TGCGCCAGCAGCCAAGATAGGGGGTCGGGGGGTGAGCAGTTCTTC.

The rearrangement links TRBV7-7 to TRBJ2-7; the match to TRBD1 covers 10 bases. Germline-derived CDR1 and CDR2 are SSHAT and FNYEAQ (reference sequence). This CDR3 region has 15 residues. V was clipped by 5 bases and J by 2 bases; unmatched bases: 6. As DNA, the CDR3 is TGTGCCAGCAGCGCGGGACAGGGGAGTCCCTACGAGCAGTACTTC. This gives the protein CASSAGQGSPYEQYF.